This TCR beta chain was recovered during a study of cytomegalovirus exposure and HLA in healthy donors. Trimming removed 3 bases at V and 4 bases at J, with 13 bases between. Germline values: CDR1 SGDLS, CDR2 YYNGEE. The CDR3 loop spans 14 amino acids. Worth noting for this clone: The antigen remains unidentified.

Primers for the PCR totalled 60 Vbeta and 13 Jbeta. Method: immunoSEQ multiplex PCR; TCRdb's copy keeps in-frame clones and lacks some. The sample lists some 110,000 clones, 70% to 80% seen once, with approximately 4.3% in the top ten. General study findings and limits: There were under 200 TCR beta chains listed as cytomegalovirus-associated.

The rearrangement joins TRBV9 to TRBJ2-5; D uncertain. The material sequenced was PBMCs. This receptor was obtained from a man aged 30 to 45 in good health and CMV-seropositive. The CDR3 reads CASSAQVLGETQYF. The CDR3 region has the DNA TGTGCCAGCAGCGCGCAGGTACTGGGAGAGACCCAGTACTTC.